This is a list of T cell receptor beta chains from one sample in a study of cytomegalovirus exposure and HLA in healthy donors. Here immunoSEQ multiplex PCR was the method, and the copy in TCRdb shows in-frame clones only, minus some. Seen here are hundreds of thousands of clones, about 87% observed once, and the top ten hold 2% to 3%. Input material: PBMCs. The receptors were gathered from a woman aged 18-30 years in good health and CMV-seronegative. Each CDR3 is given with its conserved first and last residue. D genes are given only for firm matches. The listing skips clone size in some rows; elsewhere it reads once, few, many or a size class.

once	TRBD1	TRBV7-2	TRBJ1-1	TGTGCCAGCAGCAATGACAGGGACACTGAAGCTTTCTTT	CASSNDRDTEAFF
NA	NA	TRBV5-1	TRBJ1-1	TGCGCCAGCAGGTTAGGGAACCTACCGACAGCCCGAATGAACACTGAAGCTTTCTTT	CASRLGNLPTARMNTEAFF
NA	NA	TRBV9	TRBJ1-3	TGTGCCAGCAGCGTGAGCGGACTAAGTGGTGGAAACACCATATATTTT	CASSVSGLSGGNTIYF
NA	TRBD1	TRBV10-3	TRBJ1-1	TGTGCCATCAGAACGGACAGGGGGAACACTGAAGCTTTCTTT	CAIRTDRGNTEAFF
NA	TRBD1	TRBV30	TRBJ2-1	TGTGCCTGGATGGGACAGGTCAATGAGCAGTTCTTC	CAWMGQVNEQFF
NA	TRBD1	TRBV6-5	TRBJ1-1	TGTGCCAGCAGCCAAATGACAGGGTTAAACTCTGAAGCTTTCTTT	CASSQMTGLNSEAFF
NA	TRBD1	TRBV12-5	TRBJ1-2	TGTGCTAGTGGTTCACAGGGGAACTATGGCTACACCTTC	CASGSQGNYGYTF
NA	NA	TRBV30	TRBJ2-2	TGTGCCTGGAGGGCCCAACAGAAGCTGTTTTTT	CAWRAQQKLFF
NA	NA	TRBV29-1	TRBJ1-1	TGCAGCGCGGTCCGGGACACTGAAGCTTTCTTT	CSAVRDTEAFF
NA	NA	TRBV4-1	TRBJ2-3	TGCGCCAGCAGCCAAGTTGTTTCGGGGGTTAGCACAGATACGCAGTATTTT	CASSQVVSGVSTDTQYF
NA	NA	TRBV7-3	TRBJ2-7	TGTGCCAGCAGCTTAGTTGGCGGTTCGGGGAGGGAGCAGTACTTC	CASSLVGGSGREQYF
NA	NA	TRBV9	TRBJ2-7	TGTGCCAGCAGCGGTCTCTCCTACGAGCAGTACTTC	CASSGLSYEQYF
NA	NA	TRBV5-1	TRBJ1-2	TGCGCCAGCAGCTTGGAAGGGGCCCCCTATGGCTACACCTTC	CASSLEGAPYGYTF
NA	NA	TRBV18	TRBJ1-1	TGTGCCAGCTCGCTAGACGGCGGTGAAGCTTTCTTT	CASSLDGGEAFF
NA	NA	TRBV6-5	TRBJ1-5	TGTGCCAGCAGTTACGGGCGGGGCAGTCAGCCCCAGCATTTT	CASSYGRGSQPQHF
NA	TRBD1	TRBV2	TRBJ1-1	TGTGCCAGCAGGGACAGGGCCCGCGTTGGCACTGAAGCTTTCTTT	CASRDRARVGTEAFF
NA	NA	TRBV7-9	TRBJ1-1	TGTGCCAGCAGCCCTCCCTCCTCTATGAACACTGAAGCTTTCTTT	CASSPPSSMNTEAFF
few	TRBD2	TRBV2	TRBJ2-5	TGTGCCAGCAGTGGGGGACTAGGAGAGACCCAGTACTTC	CASSGGLGETQYF
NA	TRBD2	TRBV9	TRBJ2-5	TGTGCCAGCAGCCTCGGACTAGCGGAAGAGACCCAGTACTTC	CASSLGLAEETQYF
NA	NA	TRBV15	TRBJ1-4	TGTGCCACCAGCAGAGCGGGTCCGACTAATGAAAAACTGTTTTTT	CATSRAGPTNEKLFF
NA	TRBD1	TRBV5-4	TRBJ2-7	TGTGCCAGCAGCTTCCCGGACAGGGCGGTCGACGAGCAGTACTTC	CASSFPDRAVDEQYF
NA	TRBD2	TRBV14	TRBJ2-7	TGTGCCAGCAGCCAAGATCTGGAGACTAGCAGGGAGCAGTACTTC	CASSQDLETSREQYF
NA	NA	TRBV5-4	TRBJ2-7	TGTGCCAGCACCGGCGGGGGCCCCGGGTCCTACGAGCAGTACTTC	CASTGGGPGSYEQYF
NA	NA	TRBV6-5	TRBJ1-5	TGTGCCAGCGGCAGGGTTGCAAGCAATCAGCCCCAGCATTTT	CASGRVASNQPQHF
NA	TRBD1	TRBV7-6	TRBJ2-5	TGTGCCAGCAGCTTAGTTGATGGGACAGTGGAGACCCAGTACTTC	CASSLVDGTVETQYF
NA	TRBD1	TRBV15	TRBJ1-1	TGTGCCACCAGCAGAGGACTGGAGGGGGCAACTGAAGCTTTCTTT	CATSRGLEGATEAFF
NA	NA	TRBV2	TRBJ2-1	TGTGCCACCACGGCTAGGAGCTCCTACAATGAGCAGTTCTTC	CATTARSSYNEQFF
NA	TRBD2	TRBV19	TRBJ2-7	TGTGCCACCGGTCCGGGGGGAACCTACGAGCAGTACTTC	CATGPGGTYEQYF
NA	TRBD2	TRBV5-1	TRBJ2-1	TGCGCCAGCAGCTATAGCGGGGGGTCCTCCAATGAGCAGTTCTTC	CASSYSGGSSNEQFF
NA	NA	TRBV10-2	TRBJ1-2	TGCGCCAGCCGGGGTTTGGACAGCTCTAACTATGGCTACACCTTC	CASRGLDSSNYGYTF
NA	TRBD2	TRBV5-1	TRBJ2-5	TGCGCCAGCAGCTCAGGGACTAGCGGGGGGGCACAAGAGACCCAGTACTTC	CASSSGTSGGAQETQYF
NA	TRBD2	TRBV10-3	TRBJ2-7	TGTGCCATCAGTGATATGGAACTAGCGGGGGGCGAGCAGTACTTC	CAISDMELAGGEQYF
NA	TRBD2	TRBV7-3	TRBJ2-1	TGTGCCAGCAGCCCTAGCGGGGGGGCTCGCGATGAGCAGTTCTTC	CASSPSGGARDEQFF
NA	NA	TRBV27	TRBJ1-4	TGTGCCAGCAGGCCAGGGACTAATGAAAAACTGTTTTTT	CASRPGTNEKLFF
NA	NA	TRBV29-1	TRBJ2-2	TGCAGCGTTGGAAGGGTGATTGGGGGCATCACCGGGGAGCTGTTTTTT	CSVGRVIGGITGELFF
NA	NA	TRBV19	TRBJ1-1	TGTGCCAGTAGTCTCGGGGGGATCACTGAAGCTTTCTTT	CASSLGGITEAFF
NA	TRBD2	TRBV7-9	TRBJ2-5	TGTGCCAGCAGTGAAGGGACTAGCGGGGCGGAGACCCAGTACTTC	CASSEGTSGAETQYF
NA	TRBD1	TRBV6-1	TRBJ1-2	TGTGCCATCTCCCTACAGACAGGGCCTAACTATGGCTACACCTTC	CAISLQTGPNYGYTF
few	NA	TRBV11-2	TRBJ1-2	TGTGCCAGCAGCTTAGGGAGGGCTCAAGGCTATGGCTACACCTTC	CASSLGRAQGYGYTF
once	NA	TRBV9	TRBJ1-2	TGTGCCAGCAGCGTTAGCGGGGGAGATAACTATGGCTACACCTTC	CASSVSGGDNYGYTF
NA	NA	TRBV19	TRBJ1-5	TGTGCCAGTAGTATAGAATCCGATTTTAGAGGGGGGGGCAGTCAGCCCCAGCATTTT	CASSIESDFRGGGSQPQHF
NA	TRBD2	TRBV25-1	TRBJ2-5	TGTGCCAGCAGAGCGGGGTGGGCGGGTCAAGAGACCCAGTACTTC	CASRAGWAGQETQYF
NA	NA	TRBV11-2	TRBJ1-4	TGTGCCAGCAGCCCCGGACAGACTGCAACTAATGAAAAACTGTTTTTT	CASSPGQTATNEKLFF
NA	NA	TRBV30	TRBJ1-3	TGTGCCGCGGGGACTGGAAACACCATATATTTT	CAAGTGNTIYF
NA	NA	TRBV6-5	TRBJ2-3	TGTGCCAGCAGCCCAAACACAGATACGCAGTATTTT	CASSPNTDTQYF
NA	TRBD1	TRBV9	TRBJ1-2	TGTGCCAGCAGCGTAGGGCAGGGGGATGGCTACACCTTC	CASSVGQGDGYTF
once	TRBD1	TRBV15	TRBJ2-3	TGTGCCACCAGCAGAGGACAGGGGGGCACAGATACGCAGTATTTT	CATSRGQGGTDTQYF
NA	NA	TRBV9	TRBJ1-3	TGTGCCAGCAGCGTAAAAGGGGCTGGAAACACCATATATTTT	CASSVKGAGNTIYF
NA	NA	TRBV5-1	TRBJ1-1	TGCGCCAGCAGCTTGGATGGGGGGATCGCTGAAGCTTTCTTT	CASSLDGGIAEAFF
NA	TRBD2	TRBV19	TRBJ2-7	TGTGCCAGTAGTTTGGGTCGGACTAGCGGGGTCTACGAGCAGTACTTC	CASSLGRTSGVYEQYF
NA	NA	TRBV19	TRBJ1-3	TGTGCCAGTAGTAAACCAACAGGGACTGGAAACACCATATATTTT	CASSKPTGTGNTIYF
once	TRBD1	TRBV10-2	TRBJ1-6	TGCGCCAGCAGTGAGACCGGGACAGCAAATTCACCCCTCCACTTT	CASSETGTANSPLHF
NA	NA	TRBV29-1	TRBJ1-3	TGCAGCGTTGAAGTGGGAGGCTCTGGAAACACCATATATTTT	CSVEVGGSGNTIYF
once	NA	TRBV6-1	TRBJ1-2	TGTGCCAGCAGTGAGGATCCCGCCGGAGGGGGCTACACCTTC	CASSEDPAGGGYTF